Shown below are 12 T cell receptor beta chains from a single sample sequenced in a study of identical twins. TCRdb used MiXCR to reprocess the 5' RACE reads, holding one entry per CDR3 protein. The sample has roughly 540,000 distinct CDR3 sequences; roughly a fifth are singletons. These data were likewise used in another study, on T cells expressing NK-cell markers.

The specimen was CD4+ T cells sorted from blood. The receptors were gathered from a woman between 18 and 29 years old in good health.

This clonotype was detected a few times. The chain has TRBV6-1 and TRBJ2-7; 7 bases match TRBD2. The CDR3 length is 13 residues. The V gene's germline CDR1 is MNHNS and CDR2 SASEGT. The V segment lost 10 bases and the J segment 3 bases; nucleotides outside the gene matches: 9. Written as DNA, the CDR3 is TGTGCCACCGCCGGGACTAACCTCTACGAGCAGTACTTC. Encoded protein: CATAGTNLYEQYF.

There are a few counts of this clonotype. For the CDR3, the DNA is TGTGCCATCAGAGCTACTGGACAGGGCTACGAGCAGTACTTC. It translates to CAIRATGQGYEQYF. This chain connects TRBV10-3 to TRBJ2-7; 8 bases are shared with TRBD1. Germline CDR1 is ENHRY and CDR2 is SYGVKD. Trimming cost V 6 bases and J 3 bases; bases outside gene matches: 7. This CDR3 comprises 14 residues.

This clonotype has a single count. The chain recombines TRBV11-2 with TRBJ2-5; 15 nucleotides agree with TRBD2. CDR1 SGHAT and CDR2 FQNNGV come from the germline V gene. There are 19 residues in the CDR3. J was trimmed by 3 bases and V by 3 bases; bases with no gene match: 11. CDR3 loop: CASSLRGLAGGRAEETQYF. DNA for the CDR3: TGTGCCAGCAGCTTGAGGGGACTAGCGGGAGGAAGAGCGGAAGAGACCCAGTACTTC.

This clonotype was detected many times. The chain uses TRBV29-1 and TRBJ1-1; D possibly corresponds to TRBD1 (6 bases). Germline loops: CDR1 SQVTM, CDR2 ANQGSEA. The CDR3 has 13 residues. For the CDR3, the DNA is TGCAGTTTACAGGGCCAGCAGAACACTGAAGCTTTCTTT. Amino acids: CSLQGQQNTEAFF.

Many counts were recorded for this clonotype. The chain recombines TRBV5-5 with TRBJ1-3, with a tentative D call TRBD1 (6 bases). The CDR3 consists of 15 residues. In germline, CDR1 is SGHKS, CDR2 YYEKEE (reference sequence). Trimming took off 6 bases at V and 0 bases at J, with 13 bases between the two ends. DNA for the CDR3: TGTGCCAGCACCGACAGGCTCGGCTCTGGAAACACCATATATTTT. It yields the protein CASTDRLGSGNTIYF.

The sample holds many counts of this clonotype. The V call is TRBV18, the J call TRBJ2-2, with D hard to call. The CDR3 length is 12 residues. V dropped 3 bases and J dropped 5 bases, with 4 bases sitting between them. Germline values: CDR1 KGHSH, CDR2 LQKENI. The CDR3: CASSPRTGELFF. CDR3 DNA sequence: TGTGCCAGCTCACCTAGAACCGGGGAGCTGTTTTTT.

The chain employs TRBV11-2 and TRBJ2-6; D is unclear. The V end was cut by 0 bases, the J end by 2 bases, with 8 bases between. CDR1 and CDR2 (germline): SGHAT, FQNNGV. The CDR3 contains 16 residues. The CDR3 region has the DNA TGTGCCAGCAGCTTAGATAGACCGACTGGGGCCAACGTCCTGACTTTC. This encodes CASSLDRPTGANVLTF.

This clonotype was observed a few times. V is TRBV7-9 and J is TRBJ1-1; the D gene is possibly TRBD1 (6 bases). V dropped 3 bases and J dropped 12 bases, with 17 bases sitting between them. The CDR3 consists of 13 residues. Looked up from germline, CDR1 is SEHNR and CDR2 is FQNEAQ (reference sequence). The CDR3 nucleotides are TGTGCCAGCAGCTTGGGGGGACACCCGGCTTCTTTCTTT. Translating gives CASSLGGHPASFF.

This chain uses TRBV18 with TRBJ2-3, with TRBD2 as a possible D gene (5 bases). The CDR3 runs to 13 residues. Trimming took 3 bases from V and 7 from J, leaving 11 bases between them. Germline values: CDR1 KGHSH, CDR2 LQKENI. The DNA of the CDR3 is TGTGCCAGCTCACCCGGAGGTGGATATACGCAGTATTTT. This encodes CASSPGGGYTQYF.

This clonotype was counted ten times or more. The V call is TRBV29-1, the J call TRBJ1-2; weak D call: TRBD1 (5 bases). This CDR3 spans 13 amino acids. Trimming cost V 4 bases and J 4 bases, with 13 bases left between them. CDR1 is SQVTM, CDR2 ANQGSEA, per germline. The CDR3 here is CSVGREGVYGYTF. The CDR3 nucleotides read TGCAGCGTTGGGAGGGAAGGGGTCTATGGCTACACCTTC.

This clonotype was counted a few times. V usage is TRBV20-1 and J usage is TRBJ2-1; D gene ambiguous. From germline, CDR1 is DFQATT and CDR2 SNEGSKA (reference sequence). The CDR3 contains 14 residues. Trimming pared 5 bases from V and 2 bases from J, leaving 13 bases between. CDR3 bases: TGCAGTGCTTCCCCGAGTGGCCCCTACAATGAGCAGTTCTTC. Its protein is CSASPSGPYNEQFF.

The J gene is TRBJ2-1, the V gene TRBV7-3; TRBD1 is a possible D gene (6 bases). CDR1 is SGHTA and CDR2 is FQGTGA in the germline V gene. There are 15 residues in the CDR3. The V end was cut by 2 bases, the J end by 4 bases, with 12 bases between. The CDR3 protein is CASSLWEGQYNEQFF. CDR3 nucleotide sequence: TGTGCCAGCAGCTTATGGGAAGGACAGTACAATGAGCAGTTCTTC.